The 28 T cell receptor beta chains below come from one sample, sequenced in a study of OX40 agonist ivuxolimab in advanced cancers. Sequenced by immunoSEQ multiplex PCR; TCRdb stores in-frame clones only, minus some. The sample lists approximately 50,000 clones; 75% to 90% were seen once. Sequencing was performed on CD4+ or CD8+ T cells sorted from blood, taken in a trial of the OX40 agonist ivuxolimab. The receptor set was obtained from an adult with an advanced solid tumor such as melanoma, head and neck, liver or kidney cancer.

This rearrangement joins TRBV7-3 to TRBJ1-1; D is undetermined. The CDR3 covers 13 residues. Trimming shortened V by 0 bases and J by 3 bases, and 5 bases separated the two germline ends. Germline CDR1 SGHTA, CDR2 FQGTGA. The CDR3 spells CASSLTEHTEAFF. The CDR3 bases are TGTGCCAGCAGCTTAACGGAACACACTGAAGCTTTCTTT. Variable domain in full (rest from reference TRBV7-3 and TRBJ1-1): GAGVSQTPSNKVTEKGKYVELRCDPISGHTALYWYRQSLGQGPEFLIYFQGTGAADDSGLPNDRFFAVRPEGSVSTLKIQRTERGDSAVYLCASSLTEHTEAFFGQGTRLTVV.

The rearrangement joins TRBV9 to TRBJ2-5, with a tentative D call TRBD2 (5 bases). The J call may be incorrect, as the DNA end agrees better with TRBJ2-7. CDR3 length: 16 amino acids. Looked up from germline, CDR1 is SGDLS and CDR2 is YYNGEE. CDR3 nucleotides: TGTGCCAGCAGCCCCAATGTGGCTAGCAGGTCCCACGAGCAGTACTTC. Translated: CASSPNVASRSHEQYF.

This chain's CDR3 is CASSDSYSNQPQHF. CDR3 nucleotides: TGTGCCAGCAGCGACAGCTATAGCAATCAGCCCCAGCATTTT. J is TRBJ1-5 and V is TRBV6-5; a weak D match, TRBD1 (5 bases). The germline V gene has CDR1 MNHEY and CDR2 SVGAGI. CDR3 length: 14 residues. V was pared by 6 bases and J by 0 bases, with 9 bases between.

This chain joins TRBV7-9 and TRBJ1-5; D is uncertain. Germline V gives CDR1 SEHNR, CDR2 FQNEAQ (reference sequence). Between the trimmed V and J ends, which lost 5 bases and 0 bases, there was a span of 8 bases. CDR3 length: 14 amino acids. This CDR3 reads CASSPGYSNQPQHF. CDR3 nucleotides: TGTGCCAGCAGCCCGGGTTATAGCAATCAGCCCCAGCATTTT.

This clone is a singleton in its sample. The chain recombines TRBV19 with TRBJ1-1, with D unclear. This CDR3 is built from 12 residues. The V gene lost 6 bases and the J gene lost 5 bases, with 10 bases spanning the gap. Germline CDR1 is LNHDA and CDR2 is SQIVND (reference sequence). CDR3 sequence (DNA): TGTGCCAGTAGGACTCATAGGACTGAAGCTTTCTTT. Its protein is CASRTHRTEAFF.

The CDR3 region has the DNA TGTGCCAGCAGGCAGGGTAACACTGAAGCTTTCTTT. This translates into CASRQGNTEAFF. This sequence joins TRBV25-1 and TRBJ1-1; D is possibly TRBD1 (5 bases). With 6 bases removed from V and 2 bases from J, the gap between germline ends came to 7 bases. Germline V gene sequence: CDR1 MGHDK, CDR2 SYGVNS. The CDR3 totals 12 residues.

The chain combines TRBV20-1 with TRBJ2-7, with D uncertain. The germline CDR1 and CDR2 sequences are DFQATT and SNEGSKA (reference sequence). V was shortened by 5 bases and J by 5 bases, with 4 bases between the two germline ends. This CDR3 region has 9 residues. The CDR3 loop is CSASDEQYF. The CDR3, as DNA: TGCAGTGCTTCCGACGAGCAGTACTTC.

This clone has only one observation. The CDR3 sequence is CASSLTGTSWDIQYF. The CDR3 nucleotides are TGCGCCAGCAGCTTGACCGGGACTAGCTGGGACATTCAGTACTTC. The rearrangement uses TRBV5-1 and TRBJ2-4; 9 bases agree with TRBD2. Germline CDR1 and CDR2: SGHRS and YFSETQ. J lost 8 bases, V lost 1 base, and 7 bases had no gene match. The CDR3 contains 15 residues. Using reference TRBV5-1 and TRBJ2-4 for the parts outside the CDR3, the full variable domain is KAGVTQTPRYLIKTRGQQVTLSCSPISGHRSVSWYQQTPGQGLQFLFEYFSETQRNKGNFPGRFSGRQFSNSRSEMNVSTLELGDSALYLCASSLTGTSWDIQYFGAGTRLSVL.

The rearrangement joins TRBV7-6 to TRBJ2-3; D is unclear. This CDR3 is 14 amino acids long. Germline V gene lookup returns CDR1 SGHVS and CDR2 FNYEAQ. V was pared by 5 bases and J by 0 bases, with 9 bases between. The CDR3 loop is CASSPGGSTDTQYF. The CDR3 nucleotides read TGTGCCAGCAGCCCAGGTGGGAGCACAGATACGCAGTATTTT.

The J gene is TRBJ2-3, the V gene TRBV10-3; 7 bases are shared with TRBD1. This CDR3 has 15 residues. Germline V gene lookup returns CDR1 ENHRY and CDR2 SYGVKD. V dropped 5 bases and J dropped 2; count of bases not matched to a gene: 7. This chain's CDR3 is CAISPRDSATDTQYF. Here the CDR3 DNA reads TGTGCCATCAGTCCCCGGGACAGTGCCACAGATACGCAGTATTTT.

This chain connects TRBV18 to TRBJ2-2; tentatively, D is TRBD2 (6 bases). The CDR3 runs to 15 residues. Looked up from germline, CDR1 is KGHSH and CDR2 is LQKENI. Trimming stripped 5 bases from V and 2 bases from J, with 12 bases between. The CDR3 nucleotides read TGTGCCAGCTCAACCGGGACTTTAAACACCGGGGAGCTGTTTTTT. The encoded protein is CASSTGTLNTGELFF.

The genes are TRBV5-8 and TRBJ2-2; 15 bases map to TRBD2. V shed 0 bases, J shed 7 bases, and the junction held 4 bases outside the gene matches. Germline assignment: CDR1 SGHTS and CDR2 YDEGEE. The CDR3 extends over 17 amino acids. In DNA form, the CDR3 reads TGTGCCAGCAGCTTGGAGGGACTAGCGGGAGGATTCGGGGAGCTGTTTTTT. Protein product: CASSLEGLAGGFGELFF.

The chain is built from TRBV6-5 and TRBJ2-4; 11 nucleotides line up with TRBD1. The CDR3 covers 15 residues. With 8 bases clipped from V and 9 bases from J, the junction kept 12 bases outside the gene matches. Germline CDR1 and CDR2: MNHEY and SVGAGI. The CDR3 spells CASRPTGTGGSIQYF. CDR3 in DNA: TGTGCCAGCCGACCGACCGGGACAGGGGGGAGCATTCAGTACTTC.

This rearrangement joins TRBV5-4 to TRBJ1-5, with 10 bases matching TRBD1. CDR1 and CDR2 from the germline V gene are SGHNT and YYREEE (reference sequence). The CDR3 sequence is 15 residues long. J gave up 7 bases and V 4 bases, and 8 bases lay outside the gene matches. CDR3: CASSATGTGVQPQHF. For the CDR3, the DNA is TGTGCCAGCAGCGCGACCGGGACAGGGGTACAGCCCCAGCATTTT.

The CDR3 sequence: CASSMDSYNEQFF. In nucleotides, the CDR3 is TGTGCCAGCAGCATGGACAGCTACAATGAGCAGTTCTTC. The rearrangement links TRBV9 to TRBJ2-1; the D gene is possibly TRBD1 (6 bases). This CDR3 region has 13 residues. CDR1 SGDLS and CDR2 YYNGEE come from the germline V gene. V gave up 4 bases and J gave up 3 bases, with 8 bases separating them.

This clone was detected only once. This sequence joins TRBV7-9 and TRBJ1-2; D unclear. Trimming shortened V by 5 bases and J by 8 bases, and 18 bases separated the two germline ends. In germline, CDR1 is SEHNR, CDR2 FQNEAQ (reference sequence). The CDR3 has 14 residues. CDR3 DNA: TGTGCCAGCAGCCTCGAGCCGCGGGTCGTAGGCTACACCTTC. This translates into CASSLEPRVVGYTF.

The rearrangement links TRBV5-1 to TRBJ2-5; TRBD1 matches at 7 bases. Looked up from germline, CDR1 is SGHRS and CDR2 is YFSETQ. The J segment lost 4 bases and the V segment lost 1 base, leaving 7 bases of the junction unmatched. CDR3 length equals 15 residues. Here the CDR3 reads CASSLIPGGTETQYF. The CDR3 region has the DNA TGCGCCAGCAGCTTGATTCCAGGGGGAACAGAGACCCAGTACTTC.

The rearrangement uses TRBV19 and TRBJ2-1; D could derive from TRBD1 or TRBD2 (5 bases each). The CDR3 has 15 residues. The germline gives CDR1 LNHDA, CDR2 SQIVND (reference sequence). V dropped 4 bases and J dropped 4 bases, with 14 bases sitting between them. The CDR3 region has the DNA TGTGCCAGTAGTACGGATCGAGGGGCATACAATGAGCAGTTCTTC. Translating gives CASSTDRGAYNEQFF.

The chain carries TRBV7-8 and TRBJ2-2, with a possible D match to TRBD1 (5 bases). The CDR3 loop spans 12 amino acids. V lost 5 bases and J 4 bases, leaving 5 bases between the germline ends. CDR1 SGHVS and CDR2 FQNEAQ come from the germline V gene. The DNA for the CDR3 is TGTGCCAGCAGCCAGGGCACCGGGGAGCTGTTTTTT. Its translation: CASSQGTGELFF.

V and J are TRBV30 and TRBJ1-3; 7 bases agree with TRBD1. The CDR3 is 13 amino acids. Germline lookup yields CDR1 GTSNPN and CDR2 SVGIG (reference sequence). V lost 2 bases and J lost 10; bases outside the gene matches: 8. The CDR3 spells CAWSSTGQGTIYF. The DNA for the CDR3 is TGTGCCTGGAGTTCGACAGGGCAGGGAACCATATATTTT.

V and J are TRBV19 and TRBJ1-5, with D tentatively TRBD1 (6 bases). Looked up from germline, CDR1 is LNHDA and CDR2 is SQIVND (reference sequence). The V end lost 3 bases, the J end lost 3 bases, and 12 bases lay between the germline ends. The CDR3 spans 15 residues. The CDR3 DNA sequence: TGTGCCAGTAGTATCACCGGACAGAACAATCAGCCCCAGCATTTT. It yields the protein CASSITGQNNQPQHF.

This clone was counted a single time. The chain has TRBV9 and TRBJ2-3; weak D call: TRBD1 (6 bases). V shed 1 base and J shed 0 bases, with 12 bases lying between them. The length of the CDR3 is 16 residues. Germline V gives CDR1 SGDLS, CDR2 YYNGEE. The CDR3 DNA sequence: TGTGCCAGCAGCGTACGTGGGCAGGGGAGCACAGATACGCAGTATTTT. Its translation is CASSVRGQGSTDTQYF.

This chain uses TRBV6-5 with TRBJ1-1, with D maybe TRBD1 (6 bases). V was cut by 4 bases and J by 11 bases, with 11 bases left in between. The CDR3 covers 11 residues. CDR1 is MNHEY, CDR2 SVGAGI, per germline. CDR3 protein: CASSLGAKAFF. The CDR3 DNA sequence: TGTGCCAGCAGTTTGGGGGCTAAGGCTTTCTTT.

This chain links TRBV27 with TRBJ1-4, with D possibly matching TRBD1 (5 bases). This CDR3 spans 16 amino acids. From germline, CDR1 is MNHEY and CDR2 SMNVEV (reference sequence). V lost 5 bases and J 8 bases, leaving 21 bases between the germline ends. The CDR3 bases are TGTGCCAGCAGTAGGGGCCCCCAGACAGCGGGAGAAAAACTGTTTTTT. Translating gives CASSRGPQTAGEKLFF.

This clone has only a few counts. CDR3 in amino acids: CASSPNSGGEPQHF. As DNA, the CDR3 is TGTGCCAGCTCACCGAACTCCGGGGGCGAGCCCCAGCATTTT. The chain combines TRBV18 with TRBJ1-5; D may be TRBD1 (6 bases). The CDR3 is 14 residues long. Germline loops: CDR1 KGHSH, CDR2 LQKENI. With 3 bases removed from V and 8 bases from J, the gap between germline ends came to 14 bases.

V usage is TRBV27 and J usage is TRBJ2-2; 14 positions agree with TRBD2. CDR3 length equals 18 residues. V trimming: 6 bases; J trimming: 0 bases; junction bases outside the gene matches: 6. Germline V CDR1 and CDR2: MNHEY, SMNVEV (reference sequence). The CDR3 region has the DNA TGTGCCAGCAGGGTCTCGGGACTAGCGGGAGCGAACACCGGGGAGCTGTTTTTT. Its protein is CASRVSGLAGANTGELFF.

This clone was counted once. The chain employs TRBV30 and TRBJ1-4; D gene unclear. Trimming shortened V by 2 bases and J by 5 bases, and 9 bases separated the two germline ends. Germline CDR1 GTSNPN, CDR2 SVGIG (reference sequence). The CDR3 is made up of 13 amino acids. The CDR3 nucleotides are TGTGCCTGGAGTCGAGATGCGAATGAAAAACTGTTTTTT. It is translated as CAWSRDANEKLFF.

J is TRBJ2-2 and V is TRBV2, with D unresolved. V lost 10 bases, J lost 5 bases, and 14 bases lay in between. CDR1 is SNHLY, CDR2 FYNNEI, per germline. The CDR3 extends over 13 amino acids. CDR3: CATTPITTGELFF. The CDR3 DNA sequence: TGTGCCACTACTCCTATAACGACCGGGGAGCTGTTTTTT.